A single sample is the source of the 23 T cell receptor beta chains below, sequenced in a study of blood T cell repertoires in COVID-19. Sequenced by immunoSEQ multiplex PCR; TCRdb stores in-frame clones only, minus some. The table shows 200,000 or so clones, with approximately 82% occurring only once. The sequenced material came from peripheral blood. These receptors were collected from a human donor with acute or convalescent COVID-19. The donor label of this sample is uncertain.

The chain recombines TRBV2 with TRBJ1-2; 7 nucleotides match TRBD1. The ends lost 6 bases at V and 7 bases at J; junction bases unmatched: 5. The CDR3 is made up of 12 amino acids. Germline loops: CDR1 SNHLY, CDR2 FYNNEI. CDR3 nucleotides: TGTGCCAGCAGAGAGGGGGCGGGTGGCTACACCTTC. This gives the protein CASREGAGGYTF.

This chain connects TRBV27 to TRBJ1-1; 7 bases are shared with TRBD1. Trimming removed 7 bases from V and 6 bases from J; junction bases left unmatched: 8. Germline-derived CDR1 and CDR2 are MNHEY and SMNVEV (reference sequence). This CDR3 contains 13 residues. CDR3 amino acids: CASKTGPYPEAFF. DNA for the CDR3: TGTGCCAGCAAGACAGGGCCCTACCCTGAAGCTTTCTTT.

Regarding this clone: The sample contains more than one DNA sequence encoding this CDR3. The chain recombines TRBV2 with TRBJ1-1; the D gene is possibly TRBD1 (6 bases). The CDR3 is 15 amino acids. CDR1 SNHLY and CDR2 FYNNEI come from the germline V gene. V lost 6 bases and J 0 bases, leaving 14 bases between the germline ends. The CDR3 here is CASSGGGTLNTEAFF. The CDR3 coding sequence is TGTGCCAGCAGCGGGGGAGGGACATTGAACACTGAAGCTTTCTTT.

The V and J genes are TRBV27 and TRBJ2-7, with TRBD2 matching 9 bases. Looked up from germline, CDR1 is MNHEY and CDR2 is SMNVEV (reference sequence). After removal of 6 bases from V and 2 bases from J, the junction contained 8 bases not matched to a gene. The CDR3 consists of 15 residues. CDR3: CASRRVSGGPYEQYF. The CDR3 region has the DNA TGTGCCAGCAGGAGGGTTAGCGGGGGCCCCTACGAGCAGTACTTC.

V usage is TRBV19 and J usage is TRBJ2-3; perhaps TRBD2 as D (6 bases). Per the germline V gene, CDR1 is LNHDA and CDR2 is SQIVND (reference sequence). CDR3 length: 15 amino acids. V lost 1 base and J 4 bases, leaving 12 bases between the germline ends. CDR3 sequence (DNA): TGTGCCAGTAGTATAGCGGGAGAGGGCGCAGATACGCAGTATTTT. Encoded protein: CASSIAGEGADTQYF.

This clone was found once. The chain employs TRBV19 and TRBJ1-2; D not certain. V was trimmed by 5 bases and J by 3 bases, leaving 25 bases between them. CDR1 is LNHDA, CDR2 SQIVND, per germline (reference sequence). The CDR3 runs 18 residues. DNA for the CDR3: TGTGCCAGTAGTGAGAGTGGTGGCGGCGTCGTTGTGGACTATGGCTACACCTTC. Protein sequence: CASSESGGGVVVDYGYTF.

CDR3 in amino acids: CASSVHSTGGYTF. The DNA of the CDR3 is TGTGCCAGCAGCGTCCACAGTACCGGTGGCTACACCTTC. The rearrangement joins TRBV7-9 to TRBJ1-2, with unresolved D. This CDR3 spans 13 amino acids. Trimming stripped 5 bases from V and 7 bases from J, with 14 bases between. CDR1 is SEHNR and CDR2 is FQNEAQ in the germline V gene (reference sequence).

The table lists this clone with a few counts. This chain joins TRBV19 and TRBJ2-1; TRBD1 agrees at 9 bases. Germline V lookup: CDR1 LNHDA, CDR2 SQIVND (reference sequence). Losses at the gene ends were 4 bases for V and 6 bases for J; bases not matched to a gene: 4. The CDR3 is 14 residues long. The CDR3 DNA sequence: TGTGCCAGTAGTAGCGGGACAGGGCGCAATGAGCAGTTCTTC. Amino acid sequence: CASSSGTGRNEQFF.

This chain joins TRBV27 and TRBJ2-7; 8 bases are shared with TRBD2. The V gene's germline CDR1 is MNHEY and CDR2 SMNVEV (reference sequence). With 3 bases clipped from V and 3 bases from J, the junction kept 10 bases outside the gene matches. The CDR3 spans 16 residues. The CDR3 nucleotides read TGTGCCAGCAGTTTTTGGGCGGGAGGTAGGATCTACGAGCAGTACTTC. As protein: CASSFWAGGRIYEQYF.

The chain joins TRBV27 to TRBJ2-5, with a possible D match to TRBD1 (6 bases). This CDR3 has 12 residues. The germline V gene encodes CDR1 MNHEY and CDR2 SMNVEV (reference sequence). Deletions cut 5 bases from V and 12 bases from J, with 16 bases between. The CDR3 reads CASSGATGIKYF. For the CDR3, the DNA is TGTGCCAGCAGTGGGGCCACAGGGATTAAGTACTTC.

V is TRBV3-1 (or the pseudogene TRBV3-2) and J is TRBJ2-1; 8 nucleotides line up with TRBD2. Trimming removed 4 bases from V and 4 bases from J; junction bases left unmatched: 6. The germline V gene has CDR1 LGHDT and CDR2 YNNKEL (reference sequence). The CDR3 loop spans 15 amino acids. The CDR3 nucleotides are TGTGCCAGCAGCCCGCGGGAGGTTACTTACAATGAGCAGTTCTTC. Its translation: CASSPREVTYNEQFF.

This CDR3 is CASIAGVSYNEQFF. As DNA, the CDR3 is TGTGCCAGCATAGCGGGAGTGTCCTACAATGAGCAGTTCTTC. The V call is TRBV2, the J call TRBJ2-1; TRBD2 matches at 9 bases. J lost 1 base, V lost 7 bases, and 2 bases had no gene match. The CDR3 extends over 14 amino acids. Germline assignment: CDR1 SNHLY and CDR2 FYNNEI. The variable domain in full, completed from reference TRBV2 and TRBJ2-1, reads EPEVTQTPSHQVTQMGQEVILRCVPISNHLYFYWYRQILGQKVEFLVSFYNNEISEKSEIFDDQFSVERPDGSNFTLKIRSTKLEDSAMYFCASIAGVSYNEQFFGPGTRLTVL.

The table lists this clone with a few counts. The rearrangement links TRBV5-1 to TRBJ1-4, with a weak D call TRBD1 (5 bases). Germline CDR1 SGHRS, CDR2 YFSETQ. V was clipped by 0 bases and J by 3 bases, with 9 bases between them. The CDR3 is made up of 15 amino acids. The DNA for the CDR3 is TGCGCCAGCAGCTTGGGAGACAGCCCTAATGAAAAACTGTTTTTT. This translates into CASSLGDSPNEKLFF. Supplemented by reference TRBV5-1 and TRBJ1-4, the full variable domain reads KAGVTQTPRYLIKTRGQQVTLSCSPISGHRSVSWYQQTPGQGLQFLFEYFSETQRNKGNFPGRFSGRQFSNSRSEMNVSTLELGDSALYLCASSLGDSPNEKLFFGSGTQLSVL.

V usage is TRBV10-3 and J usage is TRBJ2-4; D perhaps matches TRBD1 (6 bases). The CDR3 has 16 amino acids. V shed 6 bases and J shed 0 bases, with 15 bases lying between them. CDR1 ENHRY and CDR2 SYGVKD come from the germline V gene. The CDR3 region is CAISEGQNLAKNIQYF. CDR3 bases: TGTGCCATCAGCGAGGGACAAAACTTAGCCAAAAACATTCAGTACTTC.

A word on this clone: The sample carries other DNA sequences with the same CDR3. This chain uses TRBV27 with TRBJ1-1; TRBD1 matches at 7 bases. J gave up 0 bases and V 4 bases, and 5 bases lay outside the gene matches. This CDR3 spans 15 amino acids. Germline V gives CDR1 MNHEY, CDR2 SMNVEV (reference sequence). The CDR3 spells CASSYRGLMNTEAFF. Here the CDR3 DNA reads TGTGCCAGCAGTTACAGGGGACTCATGAACACTGAAGCTTTCTTT.

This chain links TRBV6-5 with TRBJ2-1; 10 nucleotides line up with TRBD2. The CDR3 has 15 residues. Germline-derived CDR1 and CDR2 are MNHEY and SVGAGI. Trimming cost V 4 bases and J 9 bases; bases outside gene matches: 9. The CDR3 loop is CASSSPTSGLSEQFF. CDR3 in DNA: TGTGCCAGCAGTTCACCGACTAGCGGGCTTTCTGAGCAGTTCTTC.

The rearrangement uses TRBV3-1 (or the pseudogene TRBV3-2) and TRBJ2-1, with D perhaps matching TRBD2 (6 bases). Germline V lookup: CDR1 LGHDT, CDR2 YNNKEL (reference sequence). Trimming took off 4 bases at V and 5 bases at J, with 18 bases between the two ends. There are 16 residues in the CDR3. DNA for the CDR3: TGTGCCAGCAGCCTGGAAAGGGGAGCGGGCCACAATGAGCAGTTCTTC. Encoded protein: CASSLERGAGHNEQFF.

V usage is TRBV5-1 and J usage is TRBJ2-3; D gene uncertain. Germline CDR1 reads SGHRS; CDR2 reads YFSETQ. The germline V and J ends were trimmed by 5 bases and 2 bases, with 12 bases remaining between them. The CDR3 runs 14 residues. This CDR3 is CASRDNMVTDTQYF. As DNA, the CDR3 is TGCGCCAGCAGAGACAACATGGTCACAGATACGCAGTATTTT. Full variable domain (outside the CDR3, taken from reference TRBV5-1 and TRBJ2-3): KAGVTQTPRYLIKTRGQQVTLSCSPISGHRSVSWYQQTPGQGLQFLFEYFSETQRNKGNFPGRFSGRQFSNSRSEMNVSTLELGDSALYLCASRDNMVTDTQYFGPGTRLTVL.

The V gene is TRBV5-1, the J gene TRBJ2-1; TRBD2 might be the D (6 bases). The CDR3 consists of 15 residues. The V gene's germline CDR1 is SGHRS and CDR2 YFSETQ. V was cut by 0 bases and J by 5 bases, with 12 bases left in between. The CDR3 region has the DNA TGCGCCAGCAGCTTGGAGGCTAGCGACAACAATGAGCAGTTCTTC. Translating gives CASSLEASDNNEQFF.

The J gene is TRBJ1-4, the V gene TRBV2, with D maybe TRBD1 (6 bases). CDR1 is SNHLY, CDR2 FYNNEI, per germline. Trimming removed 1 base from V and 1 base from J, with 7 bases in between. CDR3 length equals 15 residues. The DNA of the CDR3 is TGTGCCAGCAGTGAAGGAGGGGGAACTAATGAAAAACTGTTTTTT. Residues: CASSEGGGTNEKLFF.

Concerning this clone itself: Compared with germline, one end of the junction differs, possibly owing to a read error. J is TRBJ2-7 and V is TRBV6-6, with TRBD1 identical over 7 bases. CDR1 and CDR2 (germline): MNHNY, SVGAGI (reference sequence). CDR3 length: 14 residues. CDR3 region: CASSYRQGAYEQYF. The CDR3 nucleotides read TGTGCCAGTAGTTACCGGCAGGGGGCCTACGAGCAGTACTTC.

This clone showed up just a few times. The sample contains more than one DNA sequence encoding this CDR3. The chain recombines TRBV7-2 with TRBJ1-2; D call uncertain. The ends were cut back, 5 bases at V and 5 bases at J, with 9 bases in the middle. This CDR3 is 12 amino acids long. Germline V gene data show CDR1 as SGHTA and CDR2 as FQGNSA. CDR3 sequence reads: CASSRGGYGYTF. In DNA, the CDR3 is TGTGCCAGCAGCCGTGGAGGGTATGGCTACACCTTC. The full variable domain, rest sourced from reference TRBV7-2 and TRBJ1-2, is GAGVSQSPSNKVTEKGKDVELRCDPISGHTALYWYRQSLGQGLEFLIYFQGNSAPDKSGLPSDRFSAERTGGSVSTLTIQRTQQEDSAVYLCASSRGGYGYTFGSGTRLTVV.

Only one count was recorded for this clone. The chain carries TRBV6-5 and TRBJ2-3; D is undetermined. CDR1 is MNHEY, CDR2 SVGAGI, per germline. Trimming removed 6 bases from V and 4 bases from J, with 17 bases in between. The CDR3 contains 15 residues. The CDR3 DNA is TGTGCCAGCAGCTCAGCACTACTGGGTTCAGATACGCAGTATTTT. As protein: CASSSALLGSDTQYF.